This TCR beta chain derives from a study of T cell responses to AZD1222 COVID-19 vaccine. Study-level points and caveats: Spike-specific TCRs gained breadth and depth after people received two AZD1222 doses. Unmutated variant regions are reportedly targeted by nearly half of spike-specific TCRs.

CDR1 is SQVTM, CDR2 ANQGSEA, per germline. The V end was cut by 7 bases, the J end by 0 bases, with 9 bases between. The CDR3 extends over 12 amino acids. Second-dose groups at about 4 or about 12 weeks were pooled. Notes on this clone: Antigen unknown.

Sequenced by immunoSEQ multiplex PCR; TCRdb stores in-frame clones only, minus some. Altogether about 70,000 clones are present, 70% to 90% being singletons, with the ten largest covering 1% to 1.5%. The clonotype was recovered from an adult who received the AZD1222 COVID-19 vaccine. The chain combines TRBV29-1 with TRBJ1-1; a weak D match, TRBD1 (6 bases). This material consisted of peripheral blood, taken 28 days after the second AZD1222 dose. The CDR3 DNA reads TGCAGCGCTGGACAGATGAACACTGAAGCTTTCTTT. Protein: CSAGQMNTEAFF.